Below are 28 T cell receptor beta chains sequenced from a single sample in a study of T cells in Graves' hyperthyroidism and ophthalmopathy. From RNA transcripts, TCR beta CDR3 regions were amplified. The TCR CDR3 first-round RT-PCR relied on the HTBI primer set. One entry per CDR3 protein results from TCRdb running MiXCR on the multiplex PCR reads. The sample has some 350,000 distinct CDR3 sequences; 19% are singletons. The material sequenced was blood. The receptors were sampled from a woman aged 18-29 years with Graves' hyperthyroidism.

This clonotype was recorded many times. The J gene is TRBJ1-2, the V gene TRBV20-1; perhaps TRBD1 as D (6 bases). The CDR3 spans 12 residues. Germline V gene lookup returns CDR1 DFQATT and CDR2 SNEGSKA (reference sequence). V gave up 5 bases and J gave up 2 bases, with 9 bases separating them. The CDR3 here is CSAVRGNYGYTF. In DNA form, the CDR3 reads TGCAGTGCTGTCAGGGGAAACTATGGCTACACCTTC.

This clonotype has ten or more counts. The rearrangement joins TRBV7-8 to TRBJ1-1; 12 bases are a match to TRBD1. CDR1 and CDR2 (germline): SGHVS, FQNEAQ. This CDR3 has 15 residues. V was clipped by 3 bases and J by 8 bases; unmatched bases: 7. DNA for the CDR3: TGTGCCAGCAGCTTGGGACAGGGGGCTTATGGAGAAGCTTTCTTT. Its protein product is CASSLGQGAYGEAFF. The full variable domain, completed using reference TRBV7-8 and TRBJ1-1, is GAGVSQSPRYKVAKRGQDVALRCDPISGHVSLFWYQQALGQGPEFLTYFQNEAQLDKSGLPSDRFFAERPEGSVSTLKIQRTQQEDSAVYLCASSLGQGAYGEAFFGQGTRLTVV.

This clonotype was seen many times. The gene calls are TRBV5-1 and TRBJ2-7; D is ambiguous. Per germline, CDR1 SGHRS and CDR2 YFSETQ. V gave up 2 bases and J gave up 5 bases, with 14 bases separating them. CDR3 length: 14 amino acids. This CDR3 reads CASSFDETRDEQYF. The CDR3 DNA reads TGCGCCAGCAGCTTTGACGAGACCCGAGACGAGCAGTACTTC.

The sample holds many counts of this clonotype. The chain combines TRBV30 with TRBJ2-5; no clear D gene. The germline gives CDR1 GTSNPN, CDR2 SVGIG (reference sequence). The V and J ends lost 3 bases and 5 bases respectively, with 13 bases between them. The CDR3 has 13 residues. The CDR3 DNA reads TGTGCCTGGAGGACGATTCCTCTTGAGACCCAGTACTTC. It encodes CAWRTIPLETQYF.

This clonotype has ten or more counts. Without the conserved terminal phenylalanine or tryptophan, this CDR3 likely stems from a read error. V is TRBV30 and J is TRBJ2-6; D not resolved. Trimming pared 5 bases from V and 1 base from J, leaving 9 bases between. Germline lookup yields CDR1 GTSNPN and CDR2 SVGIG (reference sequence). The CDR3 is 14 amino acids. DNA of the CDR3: TGTGCCTGGTTCCCTGGGTCTGGGGCCAACGTCCTGACTCTC. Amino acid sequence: CAWFPGSGANVLTL.

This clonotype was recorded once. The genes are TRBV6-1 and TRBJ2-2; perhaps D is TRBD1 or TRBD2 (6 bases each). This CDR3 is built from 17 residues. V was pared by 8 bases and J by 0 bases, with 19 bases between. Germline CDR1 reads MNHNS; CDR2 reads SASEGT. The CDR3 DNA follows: TGTGCCAGCGGACCGAGGGGGGCTTCCGCGAACACCGGGGAGCTGTTTTTT. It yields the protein CASGPRGASANTGELFF.

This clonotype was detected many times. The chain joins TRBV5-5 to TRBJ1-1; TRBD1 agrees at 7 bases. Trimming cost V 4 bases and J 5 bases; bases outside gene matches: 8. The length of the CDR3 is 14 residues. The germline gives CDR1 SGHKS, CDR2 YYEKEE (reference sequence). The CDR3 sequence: CASSQTGTETEAFF. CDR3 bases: TGTGCCAGCAGCCAGACCGGGACAGAAACTGAAGCTTTCTTT.

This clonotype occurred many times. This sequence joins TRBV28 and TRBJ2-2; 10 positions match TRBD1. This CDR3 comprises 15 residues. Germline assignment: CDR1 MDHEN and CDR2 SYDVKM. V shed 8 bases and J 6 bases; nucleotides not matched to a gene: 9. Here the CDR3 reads CASGTGVGSSGELFF. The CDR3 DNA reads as TGTGCCAGCGGGACAGGGGTTGGATCCTCCGGGGAGCTGTTTTTT.

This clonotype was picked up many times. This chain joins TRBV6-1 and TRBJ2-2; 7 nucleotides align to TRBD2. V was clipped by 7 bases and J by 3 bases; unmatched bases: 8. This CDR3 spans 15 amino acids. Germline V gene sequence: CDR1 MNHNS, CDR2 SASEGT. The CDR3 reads CASTKGRADTGELFF. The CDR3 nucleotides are TGTGCCAGCACCAAGGGGAGGGCGGACACCGGGGAGCTGTTTTTT.

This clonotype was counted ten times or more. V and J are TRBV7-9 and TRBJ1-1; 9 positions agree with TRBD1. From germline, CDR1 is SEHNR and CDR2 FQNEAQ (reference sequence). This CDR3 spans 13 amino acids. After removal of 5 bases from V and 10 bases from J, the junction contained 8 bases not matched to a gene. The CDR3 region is CASSGNSGQGAFF. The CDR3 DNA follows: TGTGCCAGCAGCGGGAACTCGGGACAGGGAGCTTTCTTT.

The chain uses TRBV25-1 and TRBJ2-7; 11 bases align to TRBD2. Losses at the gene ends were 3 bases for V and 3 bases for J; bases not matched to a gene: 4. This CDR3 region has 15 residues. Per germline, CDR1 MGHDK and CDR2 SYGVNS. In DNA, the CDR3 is TGTGCCAGCAGTGACGGGACTAGCGGACGCTACGAGCAGTACTTC. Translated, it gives CASSDGTSGRYEQYF.

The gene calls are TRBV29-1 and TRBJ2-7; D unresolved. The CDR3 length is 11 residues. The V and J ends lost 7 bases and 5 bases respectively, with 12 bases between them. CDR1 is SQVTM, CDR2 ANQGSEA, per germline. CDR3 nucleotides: TGCAGCGGGGTGGCGAAGGACGAGCAGTACTTC. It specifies CSGVAKDEQYF.

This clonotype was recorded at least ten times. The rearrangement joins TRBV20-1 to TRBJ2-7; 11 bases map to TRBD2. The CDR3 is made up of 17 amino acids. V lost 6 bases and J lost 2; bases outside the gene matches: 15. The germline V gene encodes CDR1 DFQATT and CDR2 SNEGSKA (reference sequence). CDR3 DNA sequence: TGCAGTGCCCAAGACAGAACTAGCGGGGGTTGGACCTACGAGCAGTACTTC. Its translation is CSAQDRTSGGWTYEQYF.

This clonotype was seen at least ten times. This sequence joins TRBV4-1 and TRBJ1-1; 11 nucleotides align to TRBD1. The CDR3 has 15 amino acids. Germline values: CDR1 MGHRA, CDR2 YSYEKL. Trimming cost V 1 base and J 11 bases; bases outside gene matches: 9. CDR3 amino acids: CASSQARTGGASAFF. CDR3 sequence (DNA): TGCGCCAGCAGCCAAGCAAGGACAGGGGGCGCGTCGGCTTTCTTT.

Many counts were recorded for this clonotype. The chain's CDR3 is CASCKTGLVYEQYF. CDR3 DNA sequence: TGTGCCAGCTGTAAAACAGGGCTGGTTTACGAGCAGTACTTC. The chain has TRBV2 and TRBJ2-7, with D maybe TRBD1 (6 bases). Germline-derived CDR1 and CDR2 are SNHLY and FYNNEI. V shed 8 bases and J shed 4 bases, with 18 bases lying between them. The CDR3 length is 14 residues.

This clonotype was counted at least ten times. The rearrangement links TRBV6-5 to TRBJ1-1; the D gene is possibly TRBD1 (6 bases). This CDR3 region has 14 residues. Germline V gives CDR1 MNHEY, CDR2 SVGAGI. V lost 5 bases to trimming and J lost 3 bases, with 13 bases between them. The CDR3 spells CASSTNREDTEAFF. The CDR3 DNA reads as TGTGCCAGCAGTACTAACAGGGAGGACACTGAAGCTTTCTTT.

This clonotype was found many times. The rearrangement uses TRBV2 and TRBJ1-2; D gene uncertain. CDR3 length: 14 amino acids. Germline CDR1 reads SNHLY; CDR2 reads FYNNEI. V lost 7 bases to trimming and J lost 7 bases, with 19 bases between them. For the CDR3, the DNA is TGTGCCAGCACCCTGCTGGGCGCCTTGGGTGGCTACACCTTC. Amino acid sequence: CASTLLGALGGYTF.

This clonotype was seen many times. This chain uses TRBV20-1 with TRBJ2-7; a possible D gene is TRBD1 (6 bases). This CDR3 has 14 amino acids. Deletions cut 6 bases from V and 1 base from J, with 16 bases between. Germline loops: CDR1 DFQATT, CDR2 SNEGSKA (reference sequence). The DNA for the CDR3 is TGCAGTGCGCTGGGGACACCTTATTCCTACGAGCAGTACTTC. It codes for CSALGTPYSYEQYF.

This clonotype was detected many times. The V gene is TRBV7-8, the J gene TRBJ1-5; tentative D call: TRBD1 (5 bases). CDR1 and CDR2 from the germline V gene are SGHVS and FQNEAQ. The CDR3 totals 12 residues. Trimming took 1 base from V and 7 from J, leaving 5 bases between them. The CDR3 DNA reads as TGTGCCAGCAGCTTAGAGGGGCAGCCCCAGCATTTT. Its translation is CASSLEGQPQHF.

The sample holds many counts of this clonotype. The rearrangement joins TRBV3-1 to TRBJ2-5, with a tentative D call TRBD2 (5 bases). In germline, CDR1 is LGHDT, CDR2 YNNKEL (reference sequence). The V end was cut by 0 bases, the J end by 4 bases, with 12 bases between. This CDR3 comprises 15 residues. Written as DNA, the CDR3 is TGTGCCAGCAGCCAAGAGCAGGTCGAGGGAGAGACCCAGTACTTC. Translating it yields CASSQEQVEGETQYF.

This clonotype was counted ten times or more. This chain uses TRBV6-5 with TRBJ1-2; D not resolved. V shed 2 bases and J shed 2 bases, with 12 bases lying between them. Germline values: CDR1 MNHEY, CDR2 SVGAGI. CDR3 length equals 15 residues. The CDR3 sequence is CASSYQARPNYGYTF. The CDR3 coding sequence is TGTGCCAGCAGTTACCAAGCCAGGCCGAACTATGGCTACACCTTC.

Here the CDR3 reads CASRMSNTGELFF. The CDR3 DNA sequence: TGCGCCAGCAGAATGTCGAACACCGGGGAGCTGTTTTTT. The chain uses TRBV5-1 and TRBJ2-2; D is unresolved. In germline, CDR1 is SGHRS, CDR2 YFSETQ. Between the trimmed V and J ends, which lost 5 bases and 0 bases, there was a span of 5 bases. The CDR3 spans 13 residues.

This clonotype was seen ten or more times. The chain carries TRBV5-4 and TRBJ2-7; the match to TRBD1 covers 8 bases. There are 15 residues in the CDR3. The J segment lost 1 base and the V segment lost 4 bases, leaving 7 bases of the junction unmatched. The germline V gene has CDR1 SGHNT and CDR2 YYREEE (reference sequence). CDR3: CASSQGQGYSYEQYF. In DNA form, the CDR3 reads TGTGCCAGCAGCCAAGGACAGGGCTATTCCTACGAGCAGTACTTC.

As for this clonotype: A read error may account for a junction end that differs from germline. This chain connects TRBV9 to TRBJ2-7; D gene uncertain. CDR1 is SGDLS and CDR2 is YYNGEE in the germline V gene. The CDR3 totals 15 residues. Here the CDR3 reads CASSEGWVGSYDQYF. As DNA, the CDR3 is TGTGCCAGCAGCGAAGGTTGGGTCGGGTCCTACGATCAGTACTTC.

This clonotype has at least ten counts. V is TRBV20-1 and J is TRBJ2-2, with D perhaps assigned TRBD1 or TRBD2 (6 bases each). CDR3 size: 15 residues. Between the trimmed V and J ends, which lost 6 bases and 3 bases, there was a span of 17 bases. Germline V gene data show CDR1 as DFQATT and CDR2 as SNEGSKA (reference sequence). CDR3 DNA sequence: TGCAGTGCAAAGGAGGGGGACGGGGACACCGGGGAGCTGTTTTTT. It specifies CSAKEGDGDTGELFF.

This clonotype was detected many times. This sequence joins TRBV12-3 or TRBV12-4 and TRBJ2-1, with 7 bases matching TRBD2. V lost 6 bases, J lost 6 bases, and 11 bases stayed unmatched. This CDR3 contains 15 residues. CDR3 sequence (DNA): TGTGCCAGCAGCCCCTTTTGGGAGGGAGGCAATGAGCAGTTCTTC. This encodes CASSPFWEGGNEQFF.

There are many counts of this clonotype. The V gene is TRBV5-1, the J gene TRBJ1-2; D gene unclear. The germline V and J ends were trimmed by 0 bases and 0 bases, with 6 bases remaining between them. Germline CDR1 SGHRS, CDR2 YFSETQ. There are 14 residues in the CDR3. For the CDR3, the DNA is TGCGCCAGCAGCTTGGACGGAGCTAACTATGGCTACACCTTC. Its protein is CASSLDGANYGYTF.

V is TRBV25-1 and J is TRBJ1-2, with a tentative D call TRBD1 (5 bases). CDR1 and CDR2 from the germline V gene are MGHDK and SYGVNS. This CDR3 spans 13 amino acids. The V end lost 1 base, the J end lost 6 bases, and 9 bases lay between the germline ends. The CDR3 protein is CASSESRVHGYTF. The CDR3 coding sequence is TGTGCCAGCAGTGAATCCAGGGTTCATGGCTACACCTTC.